These 30 T cell receptor beta chains originate from one sample sequenced in a study of STAT3 mutations in large granular lymphocyte leukemia. Their antigens remain unidentified. Only in-frame clones appear in the TCRdb table, and some are missing; sequencing was by immunoSEQ multiplex PCR. The sample has under 5,000 clones, 80% to 85% seen once. Study observations and caveats: Every T-LGLL patient had at least one immunodominant TCRbeta clonotype.

Input material: peripheral blood mononuclear cells. Receptors were obtained from a man in his forties with T-cell large granular lymphocyte leukemia. Some clones in this sample may be carry-over from other donors' samples.

The J gene is TRBJ2-7, the V gene TRBV29-1, with D possibly being TRBD1 or TRBD2 (5 bases each). Germline V gene data show CDR1 as SQVTM and CDR2 as ANQGSEA. The CDR3 length is 11 residues. Trimming took 4 bases from V and 2 from J, leaving 6 bases between them. As DNA, the CDR3 is TGCAGCGTTGGGGGGACCTACGAGCAGTACTTC. Protein: CSVGGTYEQYF.

This clone has a single count. V is TRBV7-9 and J is TRBJ2-7; TRBD1 matches 9 bases. Germline trimming cut 0 bases from V and 1 base from J; bases unmatched to any gene: 4. There are 16 residues in the CDR3. From germline, CDR1 is SEHNR and CDR2 FQNEAQ (reference sequence). The CDR3 sequence: CASSLATGGRSYEQYF. As DNA, the CDR3 is TGTGCCAGCAGCTTAGCGACAGGGGGGCGGTCCTACGAGCAGTACTTC.

V gene TRBV2 combines with J gene TRBJ2-7; D remains unclear. The CDR3 is 11 residues long. V lost 3 bases and J lost 9, with 9 bases in between. Germline CDR1 reads SNHLY; CDR2 reads FYNNEI. The CDR3: CASSEGVAQYF. The CDR3 bases are TGTGCCAGCAGTGAGGGTGTTGCGCAGTACTTC.

The CDR3 sequence: CASSPLEGLREQYF. The CDR3, as DNA: TGCGCCAGCAGCCCCCTGGAGGGACTACGCGAGCAGTACTTC. The chain is built from TRBV5-1 and TRBJ2-7, with 7 bases identical to TRBD2. The V gene end was trimmed by 4 bases and the J gene end by 6 bases; junction bases not matched to a gene: 10. The CDR3 spans 14 residues. Per germline, CDR1 SGHRS and CDR2 YFSETQ.

V and J are TRBV27 and TRBJ1-2, with TRBD1 as a possible D gene (6 bases). This CDR3 contains 15 residues. From germline, CDR1 is MNHEY and CDR2 SMNVEV (reference sequence). Between the trimmed V and J ends, which lost 4 bases and 6 bases, there was a span of 18 bases. Written as DNA, the CDR3 is TGTGCCAGCAGTTGGGGGCAGGGAGTCCTGGATGGCTACACCTTC. It encodes CASSWGQGVLDGYTF.

V is TRBV6-5 and J is TRBJ2-7; D possibly matches TRBD1 or TRBD2 (5 bases each). This CDR3 has 11 residues. Germline CDR1 reads MNHEY; CDR2 reads SVGAGI. Trimming took 5 bases from V and 9 from J, leaving 11 bases between them. CDR3 nucleotide sequence: TGTGCCAGCAGTCGGGACGGACGGCAGTACTTC. Translation: CASSRDGRQYF.

The genes are TRBV5-4 and TRBJ1-3; D gene uncertain. Germline CDR1 is SGHNT and CDR2 is YYREEE (reference sequence). The CDR3 contains 15 residues. V gave up 0 bases and J gave up 0 bases, with 7 bases separating them. The CDR3 nucleotides read TGTGCCAGCAGCTTGGACAGTCGCTCTGGAAACACCATATATTTT. It codes for CASSLDSRSGNTIYF.

The rearrangement joins TRBV5-1 to TRBJ2-1; D uncertain. CDR1 is SGHRS and CDR2 is YFSETQ in the germline V gene. The CDR3 covers 16 residues. Trimming shortened V by 2 bases and J by 0 bases, and 12 bases separated the two germline ends. CDR3 amino acids: CASSFSDTGSYNEQFF. As DNA, the CDR3 is TGCGCCAGCAGCTTCTCAGACACGGGCTCCTACAATGAGCAGTTCTTC.

J is TRBJ1-2 and V is TRBV5-1; unclear D gene. The CDR3 runs 16 residues. V gave up 0 bases and J gave up 0 bases, with 12 bases separating them. Germline assignment: CDR1 SGHRS and CDR2 YFSETQ. This CDR3 is CASSLALPGANYGYTF. Here the CDR3 DNA reads TGCGCCAGCAGCTTGGCCCTACCTGGGGCTAACTATGGCTACACCTTC.

This chain connects TRBV7-9 to TRBJ1-1; D is ambiguous. CDR3 size: 13 residues. Germline loops: CDR1 SEHNR, CDR2 FQNEAQ (reference sequence). With 11 bases removed from V and 3 bases from J, the gap between germline ends came to 16 bases. The CDR3 region is CAAEWVGYTEAFF. Here the CDR3 DNA reads TGTGCCGCCGAGTGGGTTGGGTACACTGAAGCTTTCTTT.

The chain is built from TRBV10-3 and TRBJ1-2; the match to TRBD1 covers 10 bases. This CDR3 spans 16 amino acids. J was trimmed by 4 bases and V by 5 bases; bases with no gene match: 10. The germline V gene encodes CDR1 ENHRY and CDR2 SYGVKD. This chain's CDR3 is CAISPGQGSTGYGYTF. In nucleotides, the CDR3 is TGTGCCATCAGTCCGGGACAGGGGTCTACGGGCTATGGCTACACCTTC.

The V gene is TRBV6-5, the J gene TRBJ2-7; D is uncertain. The V end was cut by 0 bases, the J end by 2 bases, with 11 bases between. This CDR3 is built from 15 residues. Germline V lookup: CDR1 MNHEY, CDR2 SVGAGI. In DNA form, the CDR3 reads TGTGCCAGCAGTTACTCTCAAAAGGTAACCTACGAGCAGTACTTC. It specifies CASSYSQKVTYEQYF.

The chain is built from TRBV7-9 and TRBJ2-7; tentatively, D is TRBD1 or TRBD2 (7 bases each). The CDR3 extends over 16 amino acids. V gave up 4 bases and J gave up 4 bases, with 20 bases separating them. Germline V gives CDR1 SEHNR, CDR2 FQNEAQ (reference sequence). CDR3: CASSSPRPGGGYEQYF. The CDR3 DNA reads TGTGCCAGCAGCTCCCCTCGGCCAGGGGGAGGGTACGAGCAGTACTTC.

The chain joins TRBV11-2 to TRBJ1-5; D is possibly TRBD1 (5 bases). Germline V gene lookup returns CDR1 SGHAT and CDR2 FQNNGV. This CDR3 comprises 15 residues. V shed 5 bases and J shed 3 bases, with 14 bases lying between them. In DNA form, the CDR3 reads TGTGCCAGCAGCGTTGCCCAGGGTACCAATCAGCCCCAGCATTTT. Amino acid sequence: CASSVAQGTNQPQHF.

V is TRBV5-1 and J is TRBJ2-3; possibly TRBD2 for D (6 bases). V was shortened by 0 bases and J by 1 base, with 9 bases between the two germline ends. Germline V lookup: CDR1 SGHRS, CDR2 YFSETQ. The length of the CDR3 is 15 residues. CDR3 sequence (DNA): TGCGCCAGCAGCTTGGAGGAGCGGGGCACAGATACGCAGTATTTT. Translation: CASSLEERGTDTQYF.

V usage is TRBV4-1 and J usage is TRBJ1-2, with 7 bases identical to TRBD1. The germline CDR1 and CDR2 sequences are MGHRA and YSYEKL. The CDR3 runs to 15 residues. Germline trimming cut 1 base from V and 4 bases from J; bases unmatched to any gene: 6. The chain's CDR3 is CASSQGSGTAYGYTF. DNA of the CDR3: TGCGCCAGCAGCCAAGGTTCCGGGACAGCCTATGGCTACACCTTC.

V is TRBV5-1 and J is TRBJ2-7; 9 nucleotides match TRBD1. CDR1 and CDR2 (germline): SGHRS, YFSETQ. CDR3 length equals 17 residues. V shed 1 base and J 1 base; nucleotides not matched to a gene: 9. CDR3: CASSLLDPGQGSYEQYF. In nucleotides, the CDR3 is TGCGCCAGCAGCTTGCTAGATCCGGGACAGGGTTCCTACGAGCAGTACTTC.

V is TRBV14 and J is TRBJ1-5, with D hard to call. Germline CDR1 reads SGHDN; CDR2 reads FVKESK. The V gene lost 4 bases and the J gene lost 7 bases, with 8 bases spanning the gap. This CDR3 is 12 amino acids long. Written as DNA, the CDR3 is TGTGCCAGCAGCCTCGGCGGCCAGCCCCAGCATTTT. Amino acids: CASSLGGQPQHF.

DNA for the CDR3: TGCGCCAGCAGCCCAGTCCGACAGGGCTTCTATGGCTACACCTTC. Its translation is CASSPVRQGFYGYTF. The rearrangement links TRBV5-1 to TRBJ1-2; 7 bases agree with TRBD1. V lost 4 bases, J lost 4 bases, and 10 bases stayed unmatched. The germline gives CDR1 SGHRS, CDR2 YFSETQ. This CDR3 has 15 residues.

The V and J genes are TRBV6-5 and TRBJ1-1; tentatively, D is TRBD1 (6 bases). Germline V lookup: CDR1 MNHEY, CDR2 SVGAGI. CDR3 length: 14 residues. V was trimmed by 0 bases and J by 7 bases, leaving 12 bases between them. The CDR3 reads CASSYSRRGGEAFF. The CDR3 region has the DNA TGTGCCAGCAGTTACTCCCGGCGAGGGGGTGAAGCTTTCTTT.

CDR3 sequence reads: CASSLGGTDTLGTEAFF. The CDR3, as DNA: TGCGCCAGCAGCTTGGGAGGTACGGACACCCTGGGCACTGAAGCTTTCTTT. The chain couples TRBV5-1 to TRBJ1-1; weak D call: TRBD1 (5 bases). Germline V lookup: CDR1 SGHRS, CDR2 YFSETQ. Between the trimmed V and J ends, which lost 0 bases and 4 bases, there was a span of 19 bases. The CDR3 has 17 amino acids.

For the CDR3, the DNA is TGCGCCAGCAGTGGGACAGGTAACTCCTACGAGCAGTACTTC. Translating it yields CASSGTGNSYEQYF. This chain links TRBV4-1 with TRBJ2-7, with 8 bases aligning to TRBD1. Per the germline V gene, CDR1 is MGHRA and CDR2 is YSYEKL. CDR3 size: 14 residues. V dropped 6 bases and J dropped 0; count of bases not matched to a gene: 4.

V and J are TRBV11-3 and TRBJ1-1; D gene uncertain. V was cut by 3 bases and J by 5 bases, with 10 bases left in between. Germline CDR1 SGHNT, CDR2 YENEEA. CDR3 length equals 13 residues. CDR3 in amino acids: CASSFGRETEAFF. The CDR3 DNA reads TGTGCCAGCAGCTTCGGCCGGGAGACTGAAGCTTTCTTT. Full variable domain (outside the CDR3, taken from reference TRBV11-3 and TRBJ1-1): EAGVVQSPRYKIIEKKQPVAFWCNPISGHNTLYWYLQNLGQGPELLIRYENEEAVDDSQLPKDRFSAERLKGVDSTLKIQPAELGDSAVYLCASSFGRETEAFFGQGTRLTVV.

The CDR3 nucleotides are TGTGCCAGCAGCCCTCCCCTCGACAGGGTGGATGAAGCTTTCTTT. This encodes CASSPPLDRVDEAFF. The rearrangement links TRBV7-9 to TRBJ1-1, with TRBD1 matching over 7 bases. The germline CDR1 and CDR2 sequences are SEHNR and FQNEAQ (reference sequence). With 5 bases clipped from V and 7 bases from J, the junction kept 13 bases outside the gene matches. The CDR3 runs to 15 residues.

CDR3 protein: CASSLRTSGSTDTQYF. CDR3 coding DNA: TGTGCCAGCAGCCTCCGGACTAGCGGGAGCACAGATACGCAGTATTTT. The rearrangement links TRBV5-4 to TRBJ2-3; 11 bases match TRBD2. CDR1 and CDR2 from the germline V gene are SGHNT and YYREEE (reference sequence). CDR3 size: 16 residues. Unmatched junction bases numbered 4, after V lost 4 bases and J lost 0 bases.

The rearrangement uses TRBV7-9 and TRBJ2-7, with 9 positions matching TRBD2. This CDR3 region has 14 residues. Germline CDR1 and CDR2: SEHNR and FQNEAQ (reference sequence). The J segment lost 2 bases and the V segment lost 10 bases, leaving 9 bases of the junction unmatched. CDR3 sequence: CATRRAGGPYEQYF. The CDR3 DNA is TGTGCCACGCGGCGGGCGGGGGGGCCCTACGAGCAGTACTTC.

This clone was recorded a few times. The chain joins TRBV5-1 to TRBJ2-5; D uncertain. The V end lost 3 bases, the J end lost 2 bases, and 11 bases lay between the germline ends. CDR1 SGHRS and CDR2 YFSETQ come from the germline V gene. The CDR3 is 14 residues long. CDR3 sequence (DNA): TGCGCCAGCAGCTCACTAAGTCAACAAGAGACCCAGTACTTC. Its protein is CASSSLSQQETQYF.

This clone was recorded only once. This chain uses TRBV7-2 with TRBJ2-5; 14 bases match TRBD2. V was pared by 5 bases and J by 3 bases, with 2 bases of the junction left unmatched. This CDR3 contains 15 residues. Germline CDR1 reads SGHTA; CDR2 reads FQGNSA. The CDR3: CASSRTSGGKETQYF. The DNA of the CDR3 is TGTGCCAGCAGCCGGACTAGCGGGGGGAAAGAGACCCAGTACTTC.

The chain is built from TRBV5-1 and TRBJ1-1; D gene unclear. V was cut by 0 bases and J by 4 bases, with 13 bases left in between. The CDR3 is made up of 15 amino acids. CDR1 is SGHRS, CDR2 YFSETQ, per germline. CDR3 region: CASSLDGGRSTEAFF. Here the CDR3 DNA reads TGCGCCAGCAGCTTGGATGGAGGGAGGAGCACTGAAGCTTTCTTT.

The chain has TRBV5-6 and TRBJ2-4; D is ambiguous. V lost 0 bases, J lost 0 bases, and 4 bases lay in between. The CDR3 is 14 residues long. CDR1 and CDR2 (germline): SGHDT, YYEEEE. The CDR3 here is CASSLGIAKNIQYF. The CDR3 DNA is TGTGCCAGCAGCTTGGGGATAGCCAAAAACATTCAGTACTTC.